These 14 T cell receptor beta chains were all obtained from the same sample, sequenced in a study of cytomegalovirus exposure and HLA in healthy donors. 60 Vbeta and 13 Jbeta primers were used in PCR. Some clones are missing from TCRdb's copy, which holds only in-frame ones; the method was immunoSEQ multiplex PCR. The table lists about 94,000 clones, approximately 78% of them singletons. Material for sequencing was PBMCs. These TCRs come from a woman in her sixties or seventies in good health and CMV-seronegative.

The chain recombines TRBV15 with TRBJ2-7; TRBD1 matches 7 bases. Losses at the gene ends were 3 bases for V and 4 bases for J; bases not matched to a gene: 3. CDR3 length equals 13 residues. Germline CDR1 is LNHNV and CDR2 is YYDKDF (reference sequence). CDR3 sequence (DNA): TGTGCCACCAGCAGTGAACAGGGGTACGAGCAGTACTTC. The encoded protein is CATSSEQGYEQYF. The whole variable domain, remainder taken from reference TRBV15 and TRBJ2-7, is DAMVIQNPRYQVTQFGKPVTLSCSQTLNHNVMYWYQQKSSQAPKLLFHYYDKDFNNEADTPDNFQSRRPNTSFCFLDIRSPGLGDTAMYLCATSSEQGYEQYFGPGTRLTVT.

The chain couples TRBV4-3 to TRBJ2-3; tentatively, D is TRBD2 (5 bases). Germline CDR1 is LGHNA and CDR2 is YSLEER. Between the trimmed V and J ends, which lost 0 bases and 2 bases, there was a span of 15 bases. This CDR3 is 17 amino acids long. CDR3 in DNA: TGCGCCAGCAGCCAAGATTATAGGGCGGGTCACACAGATACGCAGTATTTT. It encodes CASSQDYRAGHTDTQYF.

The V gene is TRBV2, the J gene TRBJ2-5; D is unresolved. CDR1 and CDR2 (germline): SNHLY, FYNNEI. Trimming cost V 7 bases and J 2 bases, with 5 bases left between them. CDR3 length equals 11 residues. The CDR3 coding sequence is TGTGCCAGCACCGGGCAAGAGACCCAGTACTTC. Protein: CASTGQETQYF.

The CDR3 loop reads CASSAQQTSGQETQYF. In DNA form, the CDR3 reads TGTGCCAGCAGTGCTCAACAGACTAGCGGCCAAGAGACCCAGTACTTC. V usage is TRBV6-1 and J usage is TRBJ2-5, with TRBD2 matching over 9 bases. Losses at the gene ends were 4 bases for V and 1 base for J; bases not matched to a gene: 7. The CDR3 loop spans 16 amino acids. The V gene's germline CDR1 is MNHNS and CDR2 SASEGT.

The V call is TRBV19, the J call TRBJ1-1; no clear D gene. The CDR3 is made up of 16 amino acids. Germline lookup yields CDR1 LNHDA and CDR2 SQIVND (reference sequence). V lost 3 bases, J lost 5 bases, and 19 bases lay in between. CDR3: CASSILPGRWRTEAFF. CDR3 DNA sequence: TGTGCCAGTAGTATCCTACCGGGTCGGTGGAGGACTGAAGCTTTCTTT.

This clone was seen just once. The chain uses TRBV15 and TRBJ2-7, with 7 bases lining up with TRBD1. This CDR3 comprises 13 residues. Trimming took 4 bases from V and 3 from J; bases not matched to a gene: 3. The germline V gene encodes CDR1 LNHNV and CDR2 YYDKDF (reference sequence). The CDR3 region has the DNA TGTGCCACCAGCAAAGGGGGCATCTACGAGCAGTACTTC. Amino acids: CATSKGGIYEQYF.

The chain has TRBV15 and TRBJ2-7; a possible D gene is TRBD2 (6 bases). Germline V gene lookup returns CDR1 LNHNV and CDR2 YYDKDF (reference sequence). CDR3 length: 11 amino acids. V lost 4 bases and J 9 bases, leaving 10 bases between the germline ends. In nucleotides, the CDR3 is TGTGCCACCAGCATGTCCGGGGGGCAGTACTTC. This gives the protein CATSMSGGQYF.

This CDR3 is CASSRTSGPYEQYF. In DNA, the CDR3 is TGTGCCAGTAGTAGGACTAGCGGTCCCTACGAGCAGTACTTC. The J gene is TRBJ2-7, the V gene TRBV19; TRBD2 aligns across 10 bases. CDR1 is LNHDA, CDR2 SQIVND, per germline (reference sequence). The CDR3 totals 14 residues. V shed 4 bases, J shed 2 bases, and the junction held 2 bases outside the gene matches.

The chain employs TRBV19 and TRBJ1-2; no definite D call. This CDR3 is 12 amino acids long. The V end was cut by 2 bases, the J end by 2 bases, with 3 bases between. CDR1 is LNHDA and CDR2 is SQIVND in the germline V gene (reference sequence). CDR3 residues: CASSIQNYGYTF. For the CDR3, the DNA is TGTGCCAGTAGTATACAGAACTATGGCTACACCTTC.

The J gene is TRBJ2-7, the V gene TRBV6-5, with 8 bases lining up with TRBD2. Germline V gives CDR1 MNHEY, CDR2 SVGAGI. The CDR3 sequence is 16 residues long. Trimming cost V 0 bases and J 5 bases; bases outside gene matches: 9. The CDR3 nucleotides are TGTGCCAGCAGTTACTCCGCCGGGACTAGGGGAAACGAGCAGTACTTC. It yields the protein CASSYSAGTRGNEQYF.

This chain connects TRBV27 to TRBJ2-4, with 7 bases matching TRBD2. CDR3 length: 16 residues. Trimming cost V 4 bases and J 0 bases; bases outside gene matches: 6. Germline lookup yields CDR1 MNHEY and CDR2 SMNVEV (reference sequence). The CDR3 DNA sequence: TGTGCCAGCAGTTCCTGGGACTATCTAGCCAAAAACATTCAGTACTTC. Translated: CASSSWDYLAKNIQYF.

CDR3: CASSLNSEAFF. The CDR3 DNA follows: TGTGCCAGCAGCTTAAACAGCGAAGCTTTCTTT. The V gene is TRBV7-8, the J gene TRBJ1-1; D gene unclear. Germline lookup yields CDR1 SGHVS and CDR2 FQNEAQ. CDR3 length equals 11 residues. V was clipped by 2 bases and J by 8 bases, with 6 bases between them.

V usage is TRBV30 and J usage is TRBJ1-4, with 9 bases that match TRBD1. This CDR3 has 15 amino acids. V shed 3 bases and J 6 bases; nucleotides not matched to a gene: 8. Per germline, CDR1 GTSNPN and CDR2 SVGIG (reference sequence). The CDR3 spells CAWRLRDRADEKLFF. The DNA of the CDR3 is TGTGCCTGGAGACTCCGGGACAGGGCGGATGAAAAACTGTTTTTT.

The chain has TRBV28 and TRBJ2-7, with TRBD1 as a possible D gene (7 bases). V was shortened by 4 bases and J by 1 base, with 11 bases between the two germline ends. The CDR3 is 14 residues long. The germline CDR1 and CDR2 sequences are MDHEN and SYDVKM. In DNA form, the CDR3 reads TGTGCCAGCAGTTGGAGGGGACAGTCCTACGAGCAGTACTTC. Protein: CASSWRGQSYEQYF.